The entry below gives a single T cell receptor beta chain sequence along with its context. The sample comes from a study of cytomegalovirus exposure and HLA in healthy donors. Germline CDR1 and CDR2: SNHLY and FYNNEI. The CDR3 length is 12 residues. Trimming pared 11 bases from V and 0 bases from J, leaving 10 bases between. PCR involved 60 Vbeta and 13 Jbeta primers. Produced via immunoSEQ multiplex PCR; TCRdb's table is partial and in-frame only. The repertoire table contains 56,000 or so clones. The chain joins TRBV2 to TRBJ1-1; D possibly corresponds to TRBD1 (6 bases). Sequenced input: PBMCs. The clonotype comes from a man between 35 and 55 years old in good health and CMV-seropositive. CDR3 region: CARQVMNTEAFF. CDR3 sequence (DNA): TGTGCCCGACAGGTCATGAACACTGAAGCTTTCTTT.